This TCR beta chain comes out of a study of blood T cell repertoires in COVID-19 (dated by TCRdb to 2018 to 2020). The study in broad terms: The collaborator samples originated in the United States, Italy and Spain and spanned the acute and convalescent phases of COVID-19. The repertoires were released in a freely available public database meant as a resource for research on the immune response to SARS-CoV-2. Where available, HLA class I and class II types were taken from metadata supplied by the sample provider and were not determined by assay-based typing. Samples came from the ongoing ImmuneRACE study (first 160 participants) plus 1,254 subjects from 6 global collaborators. A de-identified subject ID, COVID-19 status, age in years and sex were almost always included in the sample metadata. The prospective study material was composed of cDNA or gDNA derived from T cells, B-cell-depleted T cells, or PBMCs. The dataset comprised deeply sampled blood TCRbeta repertoires from subjects exposed to, actively infected with, or recovered from COVID-19.

TCRbeta CDR3 regions were amplified from genomic DNA by means of the immunoSEQ Assay, a bias-controlled multiplex PCR. The paper's processing steps were these. Within the assay, amplification of reference gene primers was used to estimate how many nucleated cells each sample contained. To quantify the absolute abundance of each unique TCRbeta CDR3 rearrangement, sequence reads were collapsed and filtered. For each sample, productive Simpson clonality was calculated as the square root of Simpson's diversity index across productive rearrangements. TCRdb took over this immuneACCESS table, retaining in-frame rearrangements with V and J assigned. Such tables are incomplete; in checked studies, under half of the missing clones stem from an unresolved V gene, and the remainder is unexplained. That table supplies the V and J calls and clone size; D and trimming were determined from the DNA. Counted in this sample were 250,000 to 300,000 clones; roughly 80% of them appeared once. The ten most abundant clones make up less than 5.5% of the sample.

Of note for this clone: Its cognate antigen has yet to be identified. There are no base qualities to consult, and no much larger clone falls within one base.

Enrolling through a virtual design, the prospective study's participants ranged in age from roughly 18 to 89 years and lived across roughly 23 United States geographic areas. Cohort assignment in the prospective study relied on participant-reported clinical history from a screening survey and a study questionnaire. Exposed participants had been in contact with someone with a PCR-confirmed or clinician-diagnosed COVID-19 case within 2 weeks of study entry. Each participant in the prospective study had whole blood, serum and a nasopharyngeal or oropharyngeal swab collected by mobile phlebotomists. Prospective study participants could optionally give additional blood draws and questionnaires over a roughly 2-month period. Before DNA extraction, blood samples from the prospective study were shipped at room temperature or frozen. From cysteine to phenylalanine, the CDR3 is 15 amino acids long. The entry retains the CDR3 DNA only, 45 bases that are in frame from base 1. Here V drops 3 bases and J drops 4 bases, and the junction holds 8 bases not matched to any gene. The germline V gene yields SGDLS for CDR1 and YYNGEE for CDR2.

What the study reported, not specific to this receptor: Clinical and demographic metadata were provided uncurated, with the amount varying by source and participant.

The sequenced sample was PBMCs or T cells enriched from blood (not recorded which). The sequence is built from TRBV9 and TRBJ1-1; the central 8 bases match TRBD1. This receptor was taken from a man aged 40-49 years who had been exposed to COVID-19. The CDR3 protein: CASSAGGARVTEAFF. Here is the DNA: TGTGCCAGCAGCGCAGGGGGCGCAAGGGTCACTGAAGCTTTCTTT.